This TCR beta chain was sequenced for a study of blood T cell repertoires in COVID-19. Study-level information: Whether acute or convalescent, the COVID-19 samples came from the United States, Italy and Spain. PBMCs, B-cell-depleted T cells, or T cells provided the cDNA or gDNA that made up the material.

Trimming shortened V by 4 bases and J by 4 bases, and 14 bases separated the two germline ends. The CDR3 has 14 amino acids. The germline V gene encodes CDR1 SQVTM and CDR2 ANQGSEA. Authors' methods: It was from reference gene primer amplification that nucleated cell counts were estimated. Profiling relied on immunoSEQ multiplex PCR, and the TCRdb table lists in-frame clones only, not all of them. That table is the source of V, J and clone size, and D and trimming were worked out from the DNA. The table includes around 190,000 clones, 75% to 90% detected once. The sequenced material came from peripheral blood. J is TRBJ1-5 and V is TRBV29-1; D remains ambiguous. This clonotype was obtained from a woman aged 55-69 years with acute or convalescent COVID-19. CDR3 sequence (DNA): TGCAGCGTTGCCGAGGGAAAGGGAAATCAGCCCCAGCATTTT. Its translation: CSVAEGKGNQPQHF.